The 8 T cell receptor beta chains below all came from one sample that was sequenced in a study of blood T cell repertoires in COVID-19. TCRdb keeps only in-frame clones here, not all; method: immunoSEQ multiplex PCR. The table has roughly 40,000 clones, 70% to 90% seen once. Sequencing was done on a sample of peripheral blood. The receptors shown here come from a man between 65 and 79 years old with acute or convalescent COVID-19.

V is TRBV5-1 and J is TRBJ1-3; D gene uncertain. The length of the CDR3 is 15 residues. V lost 0 bases to trimming and J lost 0 bases, with 7 bases between them. Germline values: CDR1 SGHRS, CDR2 YFSETQ. The CDR3 spells CASSLAAGSGNTIYF. The CDR3 DNA reads TGCGCCAGCAGCTTGGCGGCAGGCTCTGGAAACACCATATATTTT.

The chain joins TRBV2 to TRBJ2-7, with D uncertain. This CDR3 has 12 residues. Germline CDR1 and CDR2: SNHLY and FYNNEI. The V end lost 10 bases, the J end lost 2 bases, and 12 bases lay between the germline ends. In DNA form, the CDR3 reads TGTGCCAATGGAGAATCCCCCTACGAGCAGTACTTC. It yields the protein CANGESPYEQYF.

The genes are TRBV29-1 and TRBJ1-2, with 7 positions matching TRBD1. Germline CDR1 is SQVTM and CDR2 is ANQGSEA. With 3 bases clipped from V and 3 bases from J, the junction kept 4 bases outside the gene matches. This CDR3 contains 13 residues. The CDR3 protein is CSVDRTGDYGYTF. For the CDR3, the DNA is TGCAGCGTTGATCGGACAGGAGACTATGGCTACACCTTC.

The chain has TRBV6-2 or TRBV6-3 and TRBJ1-6; D not resolved. Germline loops: CDR1 MNHEY, CDR2 SVGEGT. The CDR3 is made up of 12 amino acids. With 6 bases removed from V and 7 bases from J, the gap between germline ends came to 7 bases. CDR3 sequence (DNA): TGTGCCAGCAGCTTGACAAATTCACCCCTCCACTTT. This translates into CASSLTNSPLHF.

The gene calls are TRBV6-5 and TRBJ2-1; 8 nucleotides match TRBD2. The CDR3 extends over 15 amino acids. Germline V lookup: CDR1 MNHEY, CDR2 SVGAGI. The V and J ends lost 5 bases and 1 base, in that order; junction bases with no gene match: 4. The CDR3 coding sequence is TGTGCCAGCAGTCGGGGGGGGAGATCCTACAATGAGCAGTTCTTC. The encoded protein is CASSRGGRSYNEQFF.

The gene calls are TRBV4-1 and TRBJ2-1, with D perhaps TRBD1 (6 bases). The V end was cut by 4 bases, the J end by 0 bases, with 19 bases between. CDR3 length: 18 residues. CDR1 MGHRA and CDR2 YSYEKL come from the germline V gene. The CDR3 DNA reads as TGCGCCAGCAGCCCCACCCCGGGACATCCGAGCTCCTACAATGAGCAGTTCTTC. The encoded protein is CASSPTPGHPSSYNEQFF.

This chain links TRBV6-5 with TRBJ2-7, with 7 positions matching TRBD1. V gave up 6 bases and J gave up 5 bases; unmatched junction bases: 10. CDR1 and CDR2 from the germline V gene are MNHEY and SVGAGI. The CDR3 length is 14 residues. For the CDR3, the DNA is TGTGCCAGCAGACTAGACAGGGACATCGACGAGCAGTACTTC. Protein product: CASRLDRDIDEQYF.

The chain couples TRBV5-6 to TRBJ1-2, with 9 nucleotides matching TRBD1. Trimming cost V 0 bases and J 7 bases; bases outside gene matches: 4. CDR3 length equals 14 residues. The germline V gene has CDR1 SGHDT and CDR2 YYEEEE. CDR3 nucleotide sequence: TGTGCCAGCAGCTTGGGACAGGGGGTGAGTGGCTACACCTTC. As protein: CASSLGQGVSGYTF.